This passage covers 21 T cell receptor beta chains from one sample sequenced in a study of early T cells in non-severe SARS-CoV-2 infection. MiXCR was run by TCRdb on the 5' RACE reads, yielding one entry per CDR3 protein. The data show over 85,000 distinct CDR3 sequences, about 15% seen once. Specimen: whole blood. The receptor source for this set is an adult who was a healthcare worker with PCR-confirmed SARS-CoV-2 infection or an uninfected control (not recorded which).

The sample holds many counts of this clonotype. The chain uses TRBV5-1 and TRBJ1-2, with 8 bases matching TRBD1. The CDR3 runs to 13 residues. Germline trimming cut 4 bases from V and 3 bases from J; bases unmatched to any gene: 2. Germline-derived CDR1 and CDR2 are SGHRS and YFSETQ. For the CDR3, the DNA is TGCGCCAGCAGCGGACAGGGTGACTATGGCTACACCTTC. It is translated as CASSGQGDYGYTF. The full variable domain, its missing parts supplied by reference TRBV5-1 and TRBJ1-2, is KAGVTQTPRYLIKTRGQQVTLSCSPISGHRSVSWYQQTPGQGLQFLFEYFSETQRNKGNFPGRFSGRQFSNSRSEMNVSTLELGDSALYLCASSGQGDYGYTFGSGTRLTVV.

This clonotype has just a few counts. This rearrangement joins TRBV29-1 to TRBJ2-7, with 10 bases aligning to TRBD1. Losses at the gene ends were 7 bases for V and 6 bases for J; bases not matched to a gene: 3. Germline CDR1 SQVTM, CDR2 ANQGSEA. The CDR3 has 11 amino acids. This CDR3 reads CSARDRGEQYF. In nucleotides, the CDR3 is TGCAGCGCCCGGGACAGGGGCGAGCAGTACTTC.

J is TRBJ1-6 and V is TRBV6-2 or TRBV6-3; D uncertain. CDR1 is MNHEY, CDR2 SVGEGT, per germline. This CDR3 comprises 14 residues. V dropped 6 bases and J dropped 11 bases, with 17 bases sitting between them. The CDR3 here is CASSPRGTRAPLHF. As DNA, the CDR3 is TGTGCCAGCAGCCCCCGCGGAACTCGTGCACCCCTCCACTTT.

This clonotype was found many times. The chain couples TRBV6-6 to TRBJ2-1; TRBD2 agrees at 11 bases. This CDR3 is 15 amino acids long. Per germline, CDR1 MNHNY and CDR2 SVGAGI (reference sequence). V lost 4 bases and J lost 7; bases outside the gene matches: 6. CDR3 sequence reads: CASSSRTSGLNEQFF. The CDR3 bases are TGTGCCAGCAGTTCGAGGACTAGCGGGCTGAATGAGCAGTTCTTC.

This clonotype appeared a few times. The chain employs TRBV3-1 and TRBJ2-6; tentatively, D is TRBD1 or TRBD2 (5 bases each). Trimming took 4 bases from V and 2 from J, leaving 9 bases between them. CDR1 and CDR2 (germline): LGHDT, YNNKEL (reference sequence). This CDR3 is built from 15 residues. CDR3 coding DNA: TGTGCCAGCAGCCCCGGGGCTCCTGGGGCCAACGTCCTGACTTTC. It translates to CASSPGAPGANVLTF.

This clonotype has just a few counts. CDR3 region: CASSLKGWQPQHF. CDR3 in DNA: TGTGCCAGCAGCCTAAAGGGGTGGCAGCCCCAGCATTTT. The V gene is TRBV27, the J gene TRBJ1-5, with D tentatively TRBD1 (5 bases). Trimming shortened V by 6 bases and J by 7 bases, and 13 bases separated the two germline ends. In germline, CDR1 is MNHEY, CDR2 SMNVEV (reference sequence). CDR3 length equals 13 residues.

In its sample, this clonotype was seen many times. The V call is TRBV3-1, the J call TRBJ2-1; D is unclear. Germline V lookup: CDR1 LGHDT, CDR2 YNNKEL (reference sequence). V lost 0 bases to trimming and J lost 0 bases, with 6 bases between them. The CDR3 runs to 15 residues. The DNA for the CDR3 is TGTGCCAGCAGCCAAGACCAGAGCTCCTACAATGAGCAGTTCTTC. Translation gives CASSQDQSSYNEQFF.

This clonotype was found a few times. The chain recombines TRBV5-1 with TRBJ2-6, with D uncertain. The germline V gene has CDR1 SGHRS and CDR2 YFSETQ. Trimming removed 4 bases at V and 2 bases at J, with 7 bases between. The CDR3 totals 14 residues. The CDR3 here is CASSTAAGANVLTF. In DNA form, the CDR3 reads TGCGCCAGCAGCACCGCGGCTGGGGCCAACGTCCTGACTTTC.

This clonotype was observed at least ten times. The rearrangement joins TRBV12-3 or TRBV12-4 to TRBJ2-7; 10 bases fit TRBD1. V lost 5 bases and J lost 0; bases outside the gene matches: 7. This CDR3 comprises 16 residues. CDR3 region: CASSPRGQGSSYEQYF. CDR3 bases: TGTGCCAGCAGTCCGAGGGGACAGGGGAGCTCCTACGAGCAGTACTTC.

This clonotype has just a few counts. The chain recombines TRBV6-1 with TRBJ2-7; D is ambiguous. The CDR3 consists of 13 residues. The V gene's germline CDR1 is MNHNS and CDR2 SASEGT. V lost 1 base and J 3 bases, leaving 7 bases between the germline ends. The CDR3 region has the DNA TGTGCCAGCAGTGAAGGCCCGAACTACGAGCAGTACTTC. This sequence encodes CASSEGPNYEQYF.

This clonotype was counted at least ten times. The rearrangement links TRBV7-2 to TRBJ1-1; weak D call: TRBD1 (6 bases). Germline V lookup: CDR1 SGHTA, CDR2 FQGNSA. The V end lost 5 bases, the J end lost 10 bases, and 20 bases lay between the germline ends. This CDR3 region has 14 residues. The CDR3 sequence is CASSPGGQWYRAFF. CDR3 sequence (DNA): TGTGCCAGCAGCCCAGGTGGACAGTGGTATAGAGCTTTCTTT.

This sequence joins TRBV13 and TRBJ2-1; a possible D gene is TRBD1 (5 bases). This CDR3 contains 16 residues. Per the germline V gene, CDR1 is PRHDT and CDR2 is FYEKMQ (reference sequence). Trimming left V 5 bases short and J 0 bases short, with 14 bases between. The DNA of the CDR3 is TGTGCCAGCAGCGTCCAGGGCGGAGTCTCCTACAATGAGCAGTTCTTC. Translating it yields CASSVQGGVSYNEQFF.

This sequence joins TRBV29-1 and TRBJ2-1; TRBD2 agrees at 12 bases. Germline lookup yields CDR1 SQVTM and CDR2 ANQGSEA. This CDR3 is 16 amino acids long. V was pared by 4 bases and J by 2 bases, with 6 bases of the junction left unmatched. This chain's CDR3 is CSVVSLAGGAYNEQFF. CDR3 in DNA: TGCAGCGTTGTCTCTCTAGCGGGAGGGGCCTACAATGAGCAGTTCTTC.

The chain uses TRBV2 and TRBJ2-2, with TRBD1 matching 7 bases. Germline V gene data show CDR1 as SNHLY and CDR2 as FYNNEI. This CDR3 has 16 amino acids. V shed 3 bases, J shed 4 bases, and the junction held 8 bases outside the gene matches. The CDR3 here is CASSEGRDRITGELFF. As DNA, the CDR3 is TGTGCCAGCAGTGAGGGCCGGGACAGAATCACCGGGGAGCTGTTTTTT.

The CDR3 sequence is CASSGPGRNYEQYF. DNA for the CDR3: TGTGCCAGCAGTGGGCCGGGGAGGAACTACGAGCAGTACTTC. V gene TRBV25-1 combines with J gene TRBJ2-7, with a tentative D call TRBD2 (6 bases). The germline V and J ends were trimmed by 4 bases and 3 bases, with 13 bases remaining between them. Germline CDR1 is MGHDK and CDR2 is SYGVNS. This CDR3 is built from 14 residues.

This clonotype was seen many times. V usage is TRBV20-1 and J usage is TRBJ2-3, with no clear D. Looked up from germline, CDR1 is DFQATT and CDR2 is SNEGSKA (reference sequence). The CDR3 is 14 amino acids. V lost 2 bases and J 4 bases, leaving 13 bases between the germline ends. The CDR3 region has the DNA TGCAGTGCTAGAATTCTCACGGGTCCAGATACGCAGTATTTT. Translating it yields CSARILTGPDTQYF.

The rearrangement links TRBV9 to TRBJ1-3; D may be TRBD1 (6 bases). V was pared by 0 bases and J by 3 bases, with 13 bases between. The CDR3 extends over 16 amino acids. Germline assignment: CDR1 SGDLS and CDR2 YYNGEE. The CDR3 DNA reads as TGTGCCAGCAGCGTAGGGACGGGGACAATTGGAAACACCATATATTTT. It is translated as CASSVGTGTIGNTIYF.

This clonotype was counted ten times or more. The chain combines TRBV12-3 or TRBV12-4 with TRBJ2-1; D may be TRBD2 (5 bases). V was pared by 3 bases and J by 7 bases, with 16 bases between. The CDR3 spans 15 residues. CDR3 bases: TGTGCCAGCAGTTTCTTAGCGCCACCGGCTAATGAGCAGTTCTTC. This sequence encodes CASSFLAPPANEQFF.

V usage is TRBV7-8 and J usage is TRBJ1-1; TRBD1 matches 9 bases. Trimming removed 2 bases from V and 0 bases from J; junction bases left unmatched: 16. Germline lookup yields CDR1 SGHVS and CDR2 FQNEAQ. The CDR3 spans 20 residues. The CDR3 protein is CASSLRRILGDRALNTEAFF. The CDR3 DNA reads as TGTGCCAGCAGCTTAAGACGTATTTTGGGGGACAGGGCGTTGAACACTGAAGCTTTCTTT.

This clonotype was counted ten times or more. This CDR3 reads CASSQEIGWANEQYF. The DNA of the CDR3 is TGTGCCAGCAGCCAAGAGATCGGATGGGCTAACGAGCAGTACTTC. The chain has TRBV14 and TRBJ2-7, with unresolved D. CDR3 size: 15 residues. V was shortened by 0 bases and J by 5 bases, with 14 bases between the two germline ends. Germline lookup yields CDR1 SGHDN and CDR2 FVKESK.

CDR3 sequence: CASTTGLWYLEQYF. Written as DNA, the CDR3 is TGTGCCAGCACTACAGGCCTTTGGTACCTCGAGCAGTACTTC. The chain links TRBV3-2 to TRBJ2-7; TRBD1 was called by the table and not checked on the DNA. TRBV3-2 is classified as a pseudogene. The CDR3 runs to 14 residues.